The following is a T cell receptor (beta chain) sequence with its context. The sample originates from a study of cytomegalovirus exposure and HLA in healthy donors. V trimming: 5 bases; J trimming: 5 bases; junction bases outside the gene matches: 9. CDR3 length: 15 amino acids. CDR1 is SNHLY, CDR2 FYNNEI, per germline. The PCR contained 60 Vbeta and 13 Jbeta primers. TCRdb's copy holds only in-frame clones and misses some; the assay was immunoSEQ multiplex PCR. This sample's table reports under 200,000 clones. The origin of this receptor is a woman under 30 in good health and CMV-seropositive. Material for sequencing was PBMCs. This rearrangement joins TRBV2 to TRBJ2-5; TRBD2 matches at 9 bases. The CDR3 DNA reads TGTGCCAGCAGTACCGCCGGGACTAGCTGGGAGACCCAGTACTTC. It yields the protein CASSTAGTSWETQYF.